The clone carrying this TCR beta chain was recorded only once. CDR3 length: 15 amino acids. Germline V lookup: CDR1 GTSNPN, CDR2 SVGIG (reference sequence). Trimming cost V 5 bases and J 0 bases, with 11 bases left between them. This specimen belongs to a study of blood T cell repertoires in COVID-19. Whole-study context: Sites in the United States, Italy and Spain provided acute and convalescent COVID-19 samples.

In the authors' methods: Estimation of nucleated cell counts relied on the amplification of reference gene primers. Measured with immunoSEQ multiplex PCR; TCRdb has only the in-frame clones, and not every one. V and J calls and clone size are given by that table; D and trimming were obtained from the DNA. The sample has nearly 45,000 clones, approximately 80% seen once. The chain links TRBV30 to TRBJ1-6, with unresolved D. The sequence was collected from a man between 65 and 80 years old with acute or convalescent COVID-19. The sequenced sample consisted of peripheral blood. The CDR3 nucleotides read TGTGCCTGGTTGCTGCCGAGCTCCTATAATTCACCCCTCCACTTT. Protein sequence: CAWLLPSSYNSPLHF.